These 27 T cell receptor beta chains were all obtained from the same sample, sequenced in a study of beta chain features in type 1 diabetes. Isolated RNA was reverse transcribed in full, so expressed TCRB transcripts were sequenced. The table came from immunoSEQ multiplex PCR; TCRdb's copy has only in-frame clones and leaves some out. The sample records around 650,000 clones, around 12% being singletons. No antigens are known for them. Points from the study as a whole: People with Type 1 diabetes carried modestly yet significantly shorter TCRB CDR3s in all four CD4+ subsets.

Specimen: naive CD4+ T cells from blood. Receptor source: a man aged 25-40 years with type 1 diabetes.

V and J are TRBV11-3 and TRBJ2-5; 10 positions match TRBD2. CDR3 size: 15 residues. The J segment lost 2 bases and the V segment lost 5 bases, leaving 5 bases of the junction unmatched. Germline V CDR1 and CDR2: SGHNT, YENEEA. The DNA for the CDR3 is TGTGCCAGCAGCGCGGGACTAGCGATACAAGAGACCCAGTACTTC. Protein sequence: CASSAGLAIQETQYF.

The sample holds a few counts of this clone. The rearrangement uses TRBV19 and TRBJ1-2, with a possible D match to TRBD1 (5 bases). The CDR3 spans 12 residues. Germline V gene lookup returns CDR1 LNHDA and CDR2 SQIVND (reference sequence). The germline V and J ends were trimmed by 5 bases and 7 bases, with 11 bases remaining between them. The CDR3 region has the DNA TGTGCCAGTAGTCCTCAGGGAGGTGGCTACACCTTC. Translation gives CASSPQGGGYTF.

The sample holds a few counts of this clone. The chain combines TRBV5-6 with TRBJ1-5, with 7 bases matching TRBD1. This CDR3 region has 15 residues. The germline V gene has CDR1 SGHDT and CDR2 YYEEEE. Unmatched junction bases numbered 6, after V lost 0 bases and J lost 6 bases. CDR3 DNA sequence: TGTGCCAGCAGCTTGGCCGACAGGGTGGGTCAGCCCCAGCATTTT. It yields the protein CASSLADRVGQPQHF.

This clone has only a few counts. This chain connects TRBV28 to TRBJ1-6; D possibly corresponds to TRBD1 (5 bases). The CDR3 contains 14 residues. Germline CDR1 and CDR2: MDHEN and SYDVKM. Trimming took off 8 bases at V and 7 bases at J, with 15 bases between the two ends. The CDR3 bases are TGTGCCAGCTTTCCGGGACGGGCAAATTCACCCCTCCACTTT. Protein sequence: CASFPGRANSPLHF.

J is TRBJ2-7 and V is TRBV9; TRBD1 or TRBD2 may be the D gene (5 bases each). Germline CDR1 and CDR2: SGDLS and YYNGEE. The V and J ends lost 0 bases and 2 bases respectively, with 12 bases between them. This CDR3 spans 15 amino acids. CDR3 nucleotide sequence: TGTGCCAGCAGCGTAGGGGACCTAGGAACCTACGAGCAGTACTTC. Residues: CASSVGDLGTYEQYF.

The sample holds a few counts of this clone. The gene calls are TRBV11-2 and TRBJ2-7; D remains ambiguous. The CDR3 extends over 14 amino acids. Germline CDR1 SGHAT, CDR2 FQNNGV. Trimming left V 3 bases short and J 1 base short, with 10 bases between. The CDR3 protein is CASSFGWGSYEQYF. CDR3 nucleotide sequence: TGTGCCAGCAGCTTTGGTTGGGGATCCTACGAGCAGTACTTC.

This clone was detected a few times. This chain uses TRBV4-3 with TRBJ2-2; D gene ambiguous. The V gene's germline CDR1 is LGHNA and CDR2 YSLEER. The V end lost 2 bases, the J end lost 0 bases, and 7 bases lay between the germline ends. This CDR3 comprises 15 residues. CDR3 in amino acids: CASSQYDPNTGELFF. The CDR3 DNA follows: TGCGCCAGCAGCCAATATGACCCGAACACCGGGGAGCTGTTTTTT.

The V call is TRBV12-5, the J call TRBJ2-2; D unresolved. The CDR3 has 15 amino acids. V dropped 2 bases and J dropped 0 bases, with 7 bases sitting between them. CDR1 and CDR2 (germline): LGHNT, FRNRAP. The CDR3 loop reads CASGLWQANTGELFF. CDR3 coding DNA: TGTGCTAGTGGTTTGTGGCAGGCGAACACCGGGGAGCTGTTTTTT.

The rearrangement uses TRBV7-9 and TRBJ2-1; either TRBD1 or TRBD2 may fit D (5 bases each). The CDR3 spans 15 residues. CDR1 SEHNR and CDR2 FQNEAQ come from the germline V gene (reference sequence). V was shortened by 2 bases and J by 9 bases, with 17 bases between the two germline ends. The CDR3 sequence: CASSLLGLVGGEQFF. In DNA, the CDR3 is TGTGCCAGCAGCTTATTAGGCCTCGTTGGGGGTGAGCAGTTCTTC.

This clone came up a few times. This chain links TRBV7-2 with TRBJ2-7; no firm D call. This CDR3 has 13 residues. Germline CDR1 and CDR2: SGHTA and FQGNSA. V was pared by 1 base and J by 3 bases, with 7 bases between. The CDR3 DNA follows: TGTGCCAGCAGCTTAGGCCCCAACTACGAGCAGTACTTC. This codes for CASSLGPNYEQYF.

This clone was seen a handful of times. CDR3: CASTPISVRDYIYEQYF. CDR3 DNA sequence: TGTGCCAGCACTCCAATTTCTGTGCGGGACTACATCTACGAGCAGTACTTC. The chain uses TRBV9 and TRBJ2-7, with 7 bases lining up with TRBD2. CDR1 and CDR2 (germline): SGDLS, YYNGEE. The length of the CDR3 is 17 residues. V trimming: 6 bases; J trimming: 3 bases; junction bases outside the gene matches: 18.

There are a few counts of this clone. This sample includes further DNA sequences coding for the same CDR3. V is TRBV4-1 and J is TRBJ2-7; no clear D. Trimming shortened V by 0 bases and J by 1 base, and 7 bases separated the two germline ends. The CDR3 extends over 14 amino acids. From germline, CDR1 is MGHRA and CDR2 YSYEKL. The CDR3 DNA sequence: TGCGCCAGCAGCCAAGAGCAGGAATCCTACGAGCAGTACTTC. Residues: CASSQEQESYEQYF.

This clone was detected only a few times. V usage is TRBV19 and J usage is TRBJ1-6; D remains unclear. Germline CDR1 reads LNHDA; CDR2 reads SQIVND (reference sequence). The CDR3 covers 13 residues. V gave up 8 bases and J gave up 8 bases, with 13 bases separating them. This CDR3 reads CASREGMDSPLHF. The CDR3 DNA reads TGTGCCAGTCGGGAGGGTATGGATTCACCCCTCCACTTT.

The rearrangement joins TRBV16 to TRBJ1-1, with no clear D. Trimming shortened V by 3 bases and J by 1 base, and 9 bases separated the two germline ends. The length of the CDR3 is 14 residues. CDR1 is KGHSY and CDR2 is FQNENV in the germline V gene. CDR3 DNA sequence: TGTGCCAGCAGCCAGAGTTCTCGGAACACTGAAGCTTTCTTT. Protein product: CASSQSSRNTEAFF.

The genes are TRBV9 and TRBJ1-1; D gene unclear. The CDR3 extends over 14 amino acids. Deletions cut 0 bases from V and 2 bases from J, with 8 bases between. Germline values: CDR1 SGDLS, CDR2 YYNGEE. This CDR3 reads CASSVAPHNTEAFF. The CDR3 DNA reads TGTGCCAGCAGCGTAGCCCCCCATAACACTGAAGCTTTCTTT.

This clone came up a few times. This chain connects TRBV19 to TRBJ2-6; D is undetermined. The CDR3 contains 15 residues. Germline V gives CDR1 LNHDA, CDR2 SQIVND (reference sequence). Trimming took 3 bases from V and 0 from J, leaving 6 bases between them. CDR3 in amino acids: CASSITHSGANVLTF. The CDR3 DNA reads TGTGCCAGTAGTATCACCCACTCTGGGGCCAACGTCCTGACTTTC.

The chain couples TRBV9 to TRBJ2-1, with D possibly matching TRBD1 (5 bases). The V gene's germline CDR1 is SGDLS and CDR2 YYNGEE. V lost 5 bases and J 5 bases, leaving 8 bases between the germline ends. This CDR3 is built from 12 residues. For the CDR3, the DNA is TGTGCCAGCAGGGGGCCTAACAATGAGCAGTTCTTC. Encoded protein: CASRGPNNEQFF.

The chain is built from TRBV7-9 and TRBJ2-7; the D gene is possibly TRBD1 (5 bases). The germline CDR1 and CDR2 sequences are SEHNR and FQNEAQ (reference sequence). Trimming took off 3 bases at V and 2 bases at J, with 11 bases between the two ends. There are 14 residues in the CDR3. The CDR3 region is CASSFGHRTYEQYF. Here the CDR3 DNA reads TGTGCCAGCAGCTTCGGACACAGGACCTACGAGCAGTACTTC.

This clone was counted only a few times. CDR3 residues: CASSAFSDPRSSNEKLFF. The CDR3 DNA reads TGTGCCAGCAGCGCCTTCAGCGACCCCAGGTCATCTAATGAAAAACTGTTTTTT. The chain couples TRBV9 to TRBJ1-4; D call uncertain. The CDR3 has 18 amino acids. The V gene lost 3 bases and the J gene lost 3 bases, with 21 bases spanning the gap. CDR1 and CDR2 (germline): SGDLS, YYNGEE.

With respect to this clone: Other nucleotide sequences from this sample produce the same CDR3. This rearrangement joins TRBV9 to TRBJ2-5; 7 nucleotides match TRBD2. The germline V gene encodes CDR1 SGDLS and CDR2 YYNGEE. This CDR3 has 14 amino acids. V gave up 0 bases and J gave up 5 bases; unmatched junction bases: 4. CDR3 nucleotides: TGTGCCAGCAGCGTAGTCGGTAGCGGGGAGACCCAGTACTTC. Protein: CASSVVGSGETQYF.

V is TRBV7-2 and J is TRBJ2-5; D not certain. V shed 4 bases and J shed 1 base, with 10 bases lying between them. The CDR3 consists of 14 residues. The germline V gene has CDR1 SGHTA and CDR2 FQGNSA. The DNA of the CDR3 is TGTGCCAGCAGCTCGACCGCCCTCCAAGAGACCCAGTACTTC. Amino acid sequence: CASSSTALQETQYF.

This chain joins TRBV18 and TRBJ2-7; D is unresolved. Germline V gene lookup returns CDR1 KGHSH and CDR2 LQKENI. V was clipped by 6 bases and J by 5 bases, with 17 bases between them. The CDR3 consists of 14 residues. CDR3 sequence: CASSPGLGLDEQYF. The CDR3 bases are TGTGCCAGCTCCCCGGGCCTCGGGTTGGACGAGCAGTACTTC.

This clone was counted a single time. The rearrangement links TRBV7-9 to TRBJ2-7, with D perhaps matching TRBD2 (6 bases). Germline-derived CDR1 and CDR2 are SEHNR and FQNEAQ (reference sequence). V lost 5 bases to trimming and J lost 3 bases, with 14 bases between them. This CDR3 has 14 residues. The CDR3 loop reads CASSVLGTYYEQYF. CDR3 bases: TGTGCCAGCAGCGTTCTTGGGACTTACTACGAGCAGTACTTC.

This clone was observed a few times. The J gene is TRBJ1-1, the V gene TRBV2; D is undetermined. V lost 5 bases and J 1 base, leaving 5 bases between the germline ends. The CDR3 loop spans 12 amino acids. CDR1 is SNHLY, CDR2 FYNNEI, per germline. CDR3 in amino acids: CASSTQNTEAFF. The CDR3 DNA is TGTGCCAGCAGTACACAGAACACTGAAGCTTTCTTT. The variable domain in full, with the rest retrieved from reference TRBV2 and TRBJ1-1, is EPEVTQTPSHQVTQMGQEVILRCVPISNHLYFYWYRQILGQKVEFLVSFYNNEISEKSEIFDDQFSVERPDGSNFTLKIRSTKLEDSAMYFCASSTQNTEAFFGQGTRLTVV.

Of note for this clone: This sample includes further DNA sequences coding for the same CDR3. The rearrangement links TRBV5-1 to TRBJ2-5; D call uncertain. Germline CDR1 reads SGHRS; CDR2 reads YFSETQ. The CDR3 has 11 amino acids. Trimming pared 4 bases from V and 2 bases from J, leaving 3 bases between. The CDR3 DNA reads as TGCGCCAGCAGCCGGCAAGAGACCCAGTACTTC. This sequence encodes CASSRQETQYF.

The chain couples TRBV7-2 to TRBJ2-7; no firm D call. This CDR3 spans 14 amino acids. Germline V gene lookup returns CDR1 SGHTA and CDR2 FQGNSA. The V end was cut by 2 bases, the J end by 6 bases, with 14 bases between. CDR3 residues: CASSLFNAVSEQYF. The CDR3 region has the DNA TGTGCCAGCAGCTTATTCAATGCAGTGTCCGAGCAGTACTTC.

The chain couples TRBV7-2 to TRBJ2-1; no definite D call. Trimming stripped 4 bases from V and 8 bases from J, with 15 bases between. The V gene's germline CDR1 is SGHTA and CDR2 FQGNSA. The CDR3 is made up of 14 amino acids. CDR3 residues: CASSSREAYDEQFF. CDR3 sequence (DNA): TGTGCCAGCAGCTCTCGAGAGGCGTACGATGAGCAGTTCTTC.